The source of this T cell receptor beta chain is a study of T-cell memory formation after mild COVID-19. Germline-derived CDR1 and CDR2 are SGHRS and YFSETQ. The CDR3 has 14 amino acids. V was pared by 4 bases and J by 0 bases, with 9 bases between. A single record per CDR3 protein comes from TCRdb applying MiXCR to the 5' RACE reads. The sample shows about 390,000 distinct CDR3 sequences, about 17% of them seen only once. This clonotype was picked up a small number of times. The sequenced sample was PBMCs or a T cell subset sorted from them (not recorded which). The source is a man aged 18 to 29 who had mild COVID-19 (a few samples of this study predate the infection). Cell type and time point are not known. The chain joins TRBV5-1 to TRBJ2-3, with TRBD2 as a possible D gene (6 bases). The CDR3 sequence: CASSAGTSTDTQYF. The CDR3 DNA follows: TGCGCCAGCAGCGCCGGGACTAGCACAGATACGCAGTATTTT.